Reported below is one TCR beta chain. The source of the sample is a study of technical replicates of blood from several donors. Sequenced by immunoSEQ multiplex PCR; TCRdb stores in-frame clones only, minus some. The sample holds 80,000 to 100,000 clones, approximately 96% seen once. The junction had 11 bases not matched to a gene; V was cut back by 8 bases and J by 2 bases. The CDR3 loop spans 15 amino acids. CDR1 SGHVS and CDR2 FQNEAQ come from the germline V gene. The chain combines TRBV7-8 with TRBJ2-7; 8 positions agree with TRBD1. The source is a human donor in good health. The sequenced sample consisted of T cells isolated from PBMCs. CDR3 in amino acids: CASRPGDRPPYEQYF. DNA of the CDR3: TGTGCCAGCCGCCCTGGGGACAGGCCCCCCTACGAGCAGTACTTC.